This TCR beta chain derives from a study of blood T cell repertoires in COVID-19. For the study at large: There were acute and convalescent COVID-19 samples, and they came from the United States, Italy and Spain. T cells, B-cell-depleted T cells, or PBMCs provided the cDNA or gDNA that served as material.

Clinical history as reported by participants underpinned cohort assignment. The V segment lost 4 bases and the J segment 0 bases; nucleotides outside the gene matches: 4. CDR1 and CDR2 (germline): SGHTA, FQGNSA. This CDR3 is built from 16 residues. Sequencing used immunoSEQ multiplex PCR; TCRdb keeps in-frame clones, though not all of them. The sample lists about 260,000 clones, around 90% seen once, with 2.5% to 3% in the top ten. The sequence was collected from a woman in her forties or fifties who had recovered from COVID-19. The chain uses TRBV7-2 and TRBJ1-5, with TRBD1 matching over 9 bases. The source material was PBMCs or T cells enriched from blood (not recorded which). CDR3 amino acids: CASSSTGGFSNQPQHF. CDR3 DNA sequence: TGTGCCAGCAGCTCGACAGGGGGATTTAGCAATCAGCCCCAGCATTTT. Complete variable domain (other parts from reference TRBV7-2 and TRBJ1-5): GAGVSQSPSNKVTEKGKDVELRCDPISGHTALYWYRQSLGQGLEFLIYFQGNSAPDKSGLPSDRFSAERTGGSVSTLTIQRTQQEDSAVYLCASSSTGGFSNQPQHFGDGTRLSIL.